This T cell receptor beta chain was documented in a study of cytomegalovirus exposure and HLA in healthy donors. Study-wide points: CMV antigen specificity of three CMV-associated chains was confirmed in vitro. Rarity characterized most TCR sequences, yet some public TCRs appeared in many donors. High sensitivity and specificity were reportedly achieved when the classifier diagnosed cytomegalovirus status.

Measured with immunoSEQ multiplex PCR; TCRdb has only the in-frame clones, and not every one. The repertoire has 150,000 to 200,000 clones, approximately 84% of them found once; the top ten carry 2.5% to 3.5%. Worth noting for this clone: As yet, its antigen is unknown.

J was trimmed by 2 bases and V by 5 bases; bases with no gene match: 10. The CDR3 is 16 amino acids. CDR1 MRHNA and CDR2 SNTAGT come from the germline V gene. The TCR sequence derives from a woman aged 18-30 years in good health and CMV-seropositive. This chain joins TRBV6-4 and TRBJ2-3; 7 bases are shared with TRBD1. The sample taken for sequencing was PBMCs. The CDR3 sequence is CASSSEPGQPTDTQYF. The DNA of the CDR3 is TGTGCCAGCAGTAGCGAGCCGGGACAGCCCACAGATACGCAGTATTTT.